These T cell receptor beta chains were read from a single sample in a study of identical twins. TCRdb recomputed calls from the 5' RACE reads with MiXCR, one row per CDR3 protein. The sample lists fewer than 900,000 distinct CDR3 sequences, about 20% seen once, with about an eighth in the top ten. These data are also associated with another study on T cells expressing NK-cell markers.

The sequencing input was PBMCs. These receptors were obtained from a woman between 18 and 29 years old in good health. Both conserved end residues are part of each CDR3. Each record gives: CDR3 length, J gene, D gene, clone size, V gene, CDR3 DNA, CDR3 protein. The D gene is left open where the match is weak. Size tells how often a clone was seen (once, few, many) or the class of an expanded clone, and some rows leave it out.

>17|TRBJ1-1|TRBD1|NA|TRBV5-5
TGTGCCAGCAGCGTGTCCGGGACAGCCTACATGAACACTGAAGCTTTCTTT
CASSVSGTAYMNTEAFF
>16|TRBJ2-1|NA|few|TRBV20-1
TGCAGTGGGACGCGGGGCCGATCTAACACCTACAATGAGCAGTTCTTC
CSGTRGRSNTYNEQFF
>15|TRBJ2-7|NA|few|TRBV9
TGTGCCAGCAGCGTAGGAGGGGATGTACCCTACGAGCAGTACTTC
CASSVGGDVPYEQYF
>15|TRBJ1-1|TRBD1|few|TRBV5-1
TGCGCCAGCAGCCCGGACAGGGGACTGAAGGCTGAAGCTTTCTTT
CASSPDRGLKAEAFF
>12|TRBJ2-3|TRBD1|NA|TRBV24-1
TGTGCCACCCAGGGGGCTGGAGATACGCAGTATTTT
CATQGAGDTQYF
>12|TRBJ1-1|TRBD1|NA|TRBV25-1
TGTGCCAGCAGTGGACAGGGGGTAGTAGCTTTCTTT
CASSGQGVVAFF
>18|TRBJ2-2|TRBD2|NA|TRBV6-2/TRBV6-3
TGTGCCAGCAGTGCCCAACTAGCGGGAGTCTTCGGGGGCGGGGAGCTGTTTTTT
CASSAQLAGVFGGGELFF
>15|TRBJ1-1|NA|NA|TRBV7-8
TGTGCCACTCACGTTTCCGGGGGGCTGAACACTGAAGCTTTCTTT
CATHVSGGLNTEAFF
>15|TRBJ2-5|NA|NA|TRBV6-1
TGTGCCAGCAGACCCTCGGGGCAGCACAAAGAGACCCAGTACTTC
CASRPSGQHKETQYF
>12|TRBJ2-4|NA|few|TRBV12-3/TRBV12-4
TGTGCCAGCACCTGGGGTGGGAACATTCAGTACTTC
CASTWGGNIQYF
>15|TRBJ2-2|TRBD2|NA|TRBV2
TGTGCTAGTAGACCGGGACTAGCGGGGGCCGGGGAGCTGTTTTTT
CASRPGLAGAGELFF
>10|TRBJ2-2|NA|NA|TRBV6-1
TGTGCCAGCAAGACCGGGGAGCTGTTTTTT
CASKTGELFF
>13|TRBJ2-3|NA|few|TRBV12-3/TRBV12-4
TGTGCCAGCAGTTTAGAGGGCAGGCGAGTTCGGTATTTT
CASSLEGRRVRYF
>16|TRBJ1-1|NA|NA|TRBV12-3/TRBV12-4
TGTGCCAGCAGTCATGAGATGCGTCAGAAGAACACTGAAGCTTTCTTT
CASSHEMRQKNTEAFF
>18|TRBJ2-6|TRBD1|NA|TRBV3-1
TGTGCCAGCAGAAAAAGTGACAGGGGCCGGACTGGGGCCAACGTCCTGACTTTC
CASRKSDRGRTGANVLTF
>15|TRBJ1-2|TRBD1|few|TRBV7-9
TGTGCCAGCAGCCCAGGGACAGGGGAGTTGTACGGCTACACCTTC
CASSPGTGELYGYTF
>14|TRBJ2-5|TRBD1|NA|TRBV9
TGTGCCAGCAGCGCCAACAGGGGTCAAGAGACCCAGTACTTC
CASSANRGQETQYF
>16|TRBJ2-3|TRBD2|NA|TRBV20-1
TGCAGTGCTAGAGATCAGGGACTACCCCGCACAGATACGCAGTATTTT
CSARDQGLPRTDTQYF
>12|TRBJ2-7|TRBD1|few|TRBV25-1
TGTGCCAGCATTGACAGGGGGCACGAGCAGTACTTC
CASIDRGHEQYF
>16|TRBJ2-3|TRBD1|NA|TRBV10-3
TGTGCCATCAGTCTCAACCGGGACAGTAGCACAGATACGCAGTATTTT
CAISLNRDSSTDTQYF
>16|TRBJ2-3|TRBD2|NA|TRBV20-1
TGCAGTGCACAGAGCCCAGCGGGAGGGCCGGCAGATACGCAGTATTTT
CSAQSPAGGPADTQYF
>13|TRBJ2-5|NA|few|TRBV6-1
TGTGCCAGCAGTAAAAGAGGGAGGGAGACCCAGTACTTC
CASSKRGRETQYF
>17|TRBJ2-1|TRBD2|few|TRBV12-3/TRBV12-4
TGTGCCAGCAGTCCCCTCGGGACTAGCGGACCCGGAGGTCGGCAGTTCTTC
CASSPLGTSGPGGRQFF
>13|TRBJ2-1|TRBD2|NA|TRBV5-1
TGCGCCAGCAGCCCGACTAGCGTGGATCAGCAGTTCTTC
CASSPTSVDQQFF
>13|TRBJ2-7|NA|many|TRBV12-3/TRBV12-4
TGTGCCAGTTCCCCTGGGGGCGTCTACGAGCAGTACTTC
CASSPGGVYEQYF
>17|TRBJ1-4|TRBD1|NA|TRBV7-8
TGTGCCAGCAGCTTAGTCGCACGGGACAGGGTTTTTGTAAAACTGTTTTTT
CASSLVARDRVFVKLFF
>14|TRBJ2-3|NA|few|TRBV10-3
TGTGCCATCACCGAGGACCTCCTCACAGATACGCAGTATTTT
CAITEDLLTDTQYF
>15|TRBJ2-1|TRBD2|NA|TRBV6-1
TGTGCCAGCAGTCTTTCGGGACTAAATTACAATGAGCAGTTCTTC
CASSLSGLNYNEQFF
>12|TRBJ2-3|NA|NA|TRBV12-3/TRBV12-4
TGTGCCAGCACCGTGGGGGCAGATACGCAGTATTTT
CASTVGADTQYF
>15|TRBJ1-1|TRBD1|NA|TRBV4-1
TGCGCCAGCAGCCACCGGACAGGGAAGAACACTGAAGCTTTCTTT
CASSHRTGKNTEAFF
>16|TRBJ2-7|NA|NA|TRBV7-9
TGTGCCAGCAGCCGTTCTACGGAGAGAGGATCCTACGAGCAGTACTTC
CASSRSTERGSYEQYF
>14|TRBJ1-2|NA|few|TRBV7-2
TGTGCCAGCAGCTTAGCGGCCCCTCGAGGTGGCTACACCTTC
CASSLAAPRGGYTF
>13|TRBJ2-1|NA|few|TRBV11-3
TGTGCCAGCATGGAGCAACAGGACAATGAGCAGTTCTTC
CASMEQQDNEQFF
>14|TRBJ2-7|NA|many|TRBV14
TGTGCCAGCAGCCAGAATCTAGCGATCTACGAGCAGTACTTC
CASSQNLAIYEQYF
>12|TRBJ2-3|NA|few|TRBV20-1
TGCAGTGCTGCAAAGGCGGCAGATACGCAGTATTTT
CSAAKAADTQYF
>14|TRBJ1-2|TRBD1|few|TRBV6-1
TGTGCCAGCAGCAACGACAGGGGTTCTGGTGGCTACACCTTC
CASSNDRGSGGYTF
>11|TRBJ2-2|NA|few|TRBV12-3/TRBV12-4
TGTGCCAGCACCCAGCGCGGGGAGCTGTTTTTT
CASTQRGELFF
>12|TRBJ1-1|NA|NA|TRBV14
TGTGCCAGCAGCCAAAGACAGGTAGAAGCTTTCTTT
CASSQRQVEAFF
>14|TRBJ2-3|TRBD2|NA|TRBV5-1
TGCGCCAGCAGCTTGGACGGGAGGAGGGATACGCAGTATTTT
CASSLDGRRDTQYF
>14|TRBJ2-5|NA|few|TRBV5-6
TGTGCCAGCAGGTCGATGGGCCCGACGGAGACCCAGTACTTC
CASRSMGPTETQYF
>15|TRBJ2-7|NA|few|TRBV4-3
TGCGCCAGCAGCTACGGGCCTACAGGGAGCGACGAGCAGTACTTC
CASSYGPTGSDEQYF
>12|TRBJ2-7|NA|few|TRBV6-5
TGTGCCACCCGCAATAGGGCATACGAGCAGTACTTC
CATRNRAYEQYF
>13|TRBJ2-7|TRBD2|few|TRBV20-1
TGCGCAGCGGGGGGGTGGCCTTCCTACGAGCAGTACTTC
CAAGGWPSYEQYF
>13|TRBJ2-7|NA|NA|TRBV2
TGTGCCAGCAGTCGAGGGGACCGCTACGAGCAGTACTTC
CASSRGDRYEQYF
>13|TRBJ2-2|NA|few|TRBV20-1
TGCAGTGCTAGGGACTTGACTTCGGGGGAGCTGTTTTTT
CSARDLTSGELFF